Below are 4 T cell receptor beta chains sequenced from a single sample in a study of blood T cell repertoires in COVID-19. Sequencing used immunoSEQ multiplex PCR; TCRdb keeps in-frame clones, though not all of them. The sample has hundreds of thousands of clones; over 75% are singletons. Sequenced: PBMCs or T cells enriched from blood (not recorded which). The receptors were gathered from a middle-aged woman with acute COVID-19.

V is TRBV5-4 and J is TRBJ2-1, with D perhaps matching TRBD2 (5 bases). CDR3 length: 15 amino acids. V was clipped by 4 bases and J by 7 bases, with 18 bases between them. Germline CDR1 is SGHNT and CDR2 is YYREEE (reference sequence). This CDR3 reads CASSDLARVSNEQFF. CDR3 sequence (DNA): TGTGCCAGCAGCGACCTAGCAAGGGTTTCGAATGAGCAGTTCTTC. The variable domain in full, with the rest retrieved from reference TRBV5-4 and TRBJ2-1, is ETGVTQSPTHLIKTRGQQVTLRCSSQSGHNTVSWYQQALGQGPQFIFQYYREEENGRGNFPPRFSGLQFPNYSSELNVNALELDDSALYLCASSDLARVSNEQFFGPGTRLTVL.

The CDR3 coding sequence is TGTGCCAGCAGTAGGACAGGGCGGTCCAACTATGGCTACACCTTC. Translated, it gives CASSRTGRSNYGYTF. The chain has TRBV6-4 and TRBJ1-2; the match to TRBD1 covers 8 bases. The CDR3 runs to 15 residues. Per the germline V gene, CDR1 is MRHNA and CDR2 is SNTAGT. Trimming at V came to 5 bases and at J to 2 bases, leaving 7 bases not matched to a gene.

The CDR3 nucleotides read TGTGCCAGCAGCCAAGAGACAGATAACACTGAAGCTTTCTTT. This translates into CASSQETDNTEAFF. V gene TRBV14 combines with J gene TRBJ1-1, with TRBD1 as a possible D gene (5 bases). The CDR3 has 14 residues. Trimming stripped 0 bases from V and 2 bases from J, with 7 bases between. Looked up from germline, CDR1 is SGHDN and CDR2 is FVKESK.

The J gene is TRBJ1-2, the V gene TRBV5-1; 12 bases are shared with TRBD1. The germline gives CDR1 SGHRS, CDR2 YFSETQ. V lost 3 bases and J lost 6; bases outside the gene matches: 6. The CDR3 runs to 15 residues. CDR3 amino acids: CASSSGTGGRNGYTF. Written as DNA, the CDR3 is TGCGCCAGCAGCTCCGGGACAGGGGGCCGGAATGGCTACACCTTC.